This entry lists 13 T cell receptor beta chains sequenced from one sample in a study of cytomegalovirus exposure and HLA in healthy donors. The PCR ran on 60 Vbeta and 13 Jbeta primers. Measured with immunoSEQ multiplex PCR; TCRdb has only the in-frame clones, and not every one. This sample carries roughly 280,000 clones, around 65% of them seen once, and the ten largest clones take under 3%. The sequenced sample was PBMCs. The receptors here all came from a female donor in good health and CMV-seronegative.

This clone has only a few counts. The J gene is TRBJ1-1, the V gene TRBV5-6; 8 bases match TRBD1. The V segment lost 4 bases and the J segment 4 bases; nucleotides outside the gene matches: 3. There are 13 residues in the CDR3. The germline V gene has CDR1 SGHDT and CDR2 YYEEEE. Here the CDR3 reads CASSGTGVTEAFF. The CDR3 bases are TGTGCCAGCAGCGGGACAGGAGTCACTGAAGCTTTCTTT.

The J gene is TRBJ1-5, the V gene TRBV18; D not certain. V lost 4 bases to trimming and J lost 1 base, with 14 bases between them. This CDR3 is 16 amino acids long. Germline-derived CDR1 and CDR2 are KGHSH and LQKENI. The CDR3 region has the DNA TGTGCCAGCTCACTCGAGGTGGCCCAGAGCAATCAGCCCCAGCATTTT. Translation: CASSLEVAQSNQPQHF.

This clone turned up a few times. J is TRBJ1-2 and V is TRBV19; no clear D. Germline CDR1 is LNHDA and CDR2 is SQIVND (reference sequence). V was shortened by 4 bases and J by 6 bases, with 15 bases between the two germline ends. The CDR3 totals 14 residues. CDR3 nucleotides: TGTGCCAGTAGTACCGGGCCCCTCGGGAATGGCTACACCTTC. Translating it yields CASSTGPLGNGYTF. The full variable domain, in which reference TRBV19 and TRBJ1-2 provide the parts outside the CDR3, is DGGITQSPKYLFRKEGQNVTLSCEQNLNHDAMYWYRQDPGQGLRLIYYSQIVNDFQKGDIAEGYSVSREKKESFPLTVTSAQKNPTAFYLCASSTGPLGNGYTFGSGTRLTVV.

The chain employs TRBV15 and TRBJ1-2; tentatively, D is TRBD1 (6 bases). V was cut by 3 bases and J by 6 bases, with 14 bases left in between. Looked up from germline, CDR1 is LNHNV and CDR2 is YYDKDF (reference sequence). The CDR3 has 14 residues. This CDR3 reads CATSRTGWGNGYTF. The CDR3 bases are TGTGCCACCAGCAGGACAGGTTGGGGAAATGGCTACACCTTC.

The gene calls are TRBV27 and TRBJ1-4; 11 bases are a match to TRBD1. From germline, CDR1 is MNHEY and CDR2 SMNVEV (reference sequence). V gave up 2 bases and J gave up 11 bases; unmatched junction bases: 4. This CDR3 region has 14 residues. This CDR3 is CASSLRDRGEKLFF. CDR3 nucleotide sequence: TGTGCCAGCAGTTTAAGGGACAGGGGGGAGAAACTGTTTTTT.

The chain carries TRBV7-9 and TRBJ2-7, with 10 bases identical to TRBD2. CDR1 and CDR2 from the germline V gene are SEHNR and FQNEAQ (reference sequence). CDR3 length: 15 amino acids. V lost 1 base to trimming and J lost 5 bases; unmatched junction nucleotides: 5. The CDR3 nucleotides are TGTGCCAGCAGCTTAGTGGGACTAGCGACCCACGAGCAGTACTTC. Translated: CASSLVGLATHEQYF.

V gene TRBV7-6 combines with J gene TRBJ2-7; the D gene is possibly TRBD2 (6 bases). This CDR3 contains 16 residues. Between the trimmed V and J ends, which lost 2 bases and 4 bases, there was a span of 18 bases. Germline lookup yields CDR1 SGHVS and CDR2 FNYEAQ. The CDR3, as DNA: TGTGCCAGCAGCTTATTGGGGGGAACGTCGAAATACGAGCAGTACTTC. This encodes CASSLLGGTSKYEQYF. Using reference TRBV7-6 and TRBJ2-7 for the parts outside the CDR3, the full variable domain is GAGVSQSPRYKVTKRGQDVALRCDPISGHVSLYWYRQALGQGPEFLTYFNYEAQQDKSGLPNDRFSAERPEGSISTLTIQRTEQRDSAMYRCASSLLGGTSKYEQYFGPGTRLTVT.

This chain uses TRBV19 with TRBJ2-1, with D possibly matching TRBD2 (5 bases). The V gene's germline CDR1 is LNHDA and CDR2 SQIVND (reference sequence). This CDR3 region has 13 residues. V dropped 11 bases and J dropped 1 base, with 12 bases sitting between them. In DNA, the CDR3 is TGTGCCGCTCGGGATGGGTCCTACAATGAGCAGTTCTTC. It translates to CAARDGSYNEQFF.

This clone was counted only a few times. This chain connects TRBV5-1 to TRBJ1-1, with 9 bases fitting TRBD1. CDR3 length: 15 amino acids. Looked up from germline, CDR1 is SGHRS and CDR2 is YFSETQ. The V and J ends lost 1 base and 4 bases, in that order; junction bases with no gene match: 5. The CDR3 DNA follows: TGCGCCAGCAGCTTGTTCGGGACAGGGAGCACTGAAGCTTTCTTT. It codes for CASSLFGTGSTEAFF.

The chain uses TRBV4-1 and TRBJ2-3, with 7 positions matching TRBD2. The J segment lost 5 bases and the V segment lost 3 bases, leaving 5 bases of the junction unmatched. Germline V gives CDR1 MGHRA, CDR2 YSYEKL. The CDR3 covers 14 residues. CDR3 sequence reads: CASSHGAGVDTQYF. Here the CDR3 DNA reads TGCGCCAGCAGCCATGGGGCGGGAGTAGATACGCAGTATTTT.

This clone was counted once. At one of its ends the junction is not consistent with the germline gene, which may arise from a read error. Other DNA sequences in this sample translate to the same CDR3. The chain joins TRBV5-4 to TRBJ2-2, with 10 nucleotides matching TRBD2. CDR3 length: 16 amino acids. From germline, CDR1 is SGHNT and CDR2 YYREEE (reference sequence). CDR3 sequence: CASSSEREGNTGELFF. CDR3 in DNA: TGTGCCAGCAGCTCCGAGCGGGAGGGGAACACTGGGGAGCTGTTTTTT.

The chain carries TRBV5-4 and TRBJ2-1; 11 bases map to TRBD2. The CDR3 contains 13 residues. Germline lookup yields CDR1 SGHNT and CDR2 YYREEE (reference sequence). Trimming cost V 6 bases and J 6 bases; bases outside gene matches: 2. This CDR3 is CASKLAGANEQFF. CDR3 DNA: TGTGCCAGCAAACTAGCGGGAGCCAATGAGCAGTTCTTC.

In this sample, this clone turned up a few times. The J gene is TRBJ2-5, the V gene TRBV18, with a weak D call TRBD1 (5 bases). This CDR3 contains 14 residues. Germline V gives CDR1 KGHSH, CDR2 LQKENI. V was clipped by 2 bases and J by 5 bases, with 12 bases between them. The CDR3 loop is CASSPSQGRETQYF. CDR3 sequence (DNA): TGTGCCAGCTCACCAAGCCAGGGCCGGGAGACCCAGTACTTC.